The next 19 T cell receptor beta chains were all read from a single sample in a study of OX40 agonist ivuxolimab in advanced cancers. Using immunoSEQ multiplex PCR, the repertoire was profiled, and TCRdb retains in-frame clones only, with some absent. Of tens of thousands of clones in the sample, about 85% were seen once. Sample: CD4+ or CD8+ T cells sorted from blood, taken in a trial of the OX40 agonist ivuxolimab. The receptors stem from an adult with an advanced solid tumor such as melanoma, head and neck, liver or kidney cancer.

The chain is built from TRBV28 and TRBJ1-2; TRBD1 is a possible D gene (5 bases). The CDR3 has 14 residues. Germline V gene lookup returns CDR1 MDHEN and CDR2 SYDVKM. Deletions cut 3 bases from V and 5 bases from J, with 13 bases between. The CDR3 is CASSLTEKGYGYTF. CDR3 nucleotide sequence: TGTGCCAGCAGTTTGACAGAGAAAGGATATGGCTACACCTTC.

This clone came up many times. The chain combines TRBV27 with TRBJ2-7; TRBD1 matches at 8 bases. The CDR3 extends over 15 amino acids. Trimming removed 2 bases from V and 3 bases from J; junction bases left unmatched: 6. Germline CDR1 is MNHEY and CDR2 is SMNVEV (reference sequence). CDR3 DNA sequence: TGTGCCAGCAGTTTAGAAATCGACAGGGGCTACGAGCAGTACTTC. Residues: CASSLEIDRGYEQYF.

V and J are TRBV7-6 and TRBJ2-7, with no clear D. V was pared by 1 base and J by 2 bases, with 15 bases between. The CDR3 length is 16 residues. Per the germline V gene, CDR1 is SGHVS and CDR2 is FNYEAQ. The CDR3 region is CASSLDFNNPPYEQYF. The CDR3 DNA reads TGTGCCAGCAGCTTAGATTTCAATAATCCCCCCTACGAGCAGTACTTC.

The chain recombines TRBV19 with TRBJ2-2, with a possible D match to TRBD2 (6 bases). CDR1 LNHDA and CDR2 SQIVND come from the germline V gene (reference sequence). The CDR3 extends over 15 amino acids. Trimming shortened V by 6 bases and J by 1 base, and 12 bases separated the two germline ends. CDR3 loop: CASSPLGGNTGELFF. The CDR3 DNA sequence: TGTGCCAGTAGCCCCTTGGGGGGGAACACCGGGGAGCTGTTTTTT.

The chain is built from TRBV28 and TRBJ1-5; a weak D match, TRBD1 (5 bases). The length of the CDR3 is 13 residues. Germline CDR1 and CDR2: MDHEN and SYDVKM. Trimming cost V 1 base and J 7 bases, with 8 bases left between them. The CDR3 loop reads CASSLSGRQPQHF. CDR3 sequence (DNA): TGTGCCAGCAGTTTATCGGGGCGCCAGCCCCAGCATTTT. Filled out from reference TRBV28 and TRBJ1-5, the complete variable domain reads DVKVTQSSRYLVKRTGEKVFLECVQDMDHENMFWYRQDPGLGLRLIYFSYDVKMKEKGDIPEGYSVSREKKERFSLILESASTNQTSMYLCASSLSGRQPQHFGDGTRLSIL.

The chain combines TRBV7-9 with TRBJ2-5, with TRBD1 identical over 10 bases. The CDR3 covers 16 residues. From germline, CDR1 is SEHNR and CDR2 FQNEAQ (reference sequence). V dropped 0 bases and J dropped 5; count of bases not matched to a gene: 6. The CDR3 protein is CASSLAGQGREETQYF. The CDR3 nucleotides read TGTGCCAGCAGCTTAGCGGGACAGGGGCGAGAGGAGACCCAGTACTTC.

The V call is TRBV19, the J call TRBJ1-2; TRBD1 might be the D (6 bases). The ends were cut back, 5 bases at V and 5 bases at J, with 24 bases in the middle. The germline V gene encodes CDR1 LNHDA and CDR2 SQIVND (reference sequence). The CDR3 totals 17 residues. CDR3 in amino acids: CASSARQVRPSKYGYTF. The CDR3 DNA is TGTGCCAGTAGTGCTCGACAGGTACGACCATCAAAATATGGCTACACCTTC.

The chain combines TRBV2 with TRBJ1-1; TRBD1 aligns across 9 bases. Per germline, CDR1 SNHLY and CDR2 FYNNEI. V was pared by 6 bases and J by 0 bases, with 8 bases of the junction left unmatched. The CDR3 covers 16 residues. The CDR3 is CASSEQGAGMNTEAFF. CDR3 DNA: TGTGCCAGCAGCGAACAGGGGGCGGGGATGAACACTGAAGCTTTCTTT.

The chain couples TRBV11-3 to TRBJ2-2; D is perhaps TRBD1 (5 bases). The CDR3 has 16 amino acids. Trimming left V 5 bases short and J 6 bases short, with 19 bases between. Germline V lookup: CDR1 SGHNT, CDR2 YENEEA. Here the CDR3 reads CASSLNPGLPAGELFF. The CDR3 region has the DNA TGTGCCAGCAGCCTTAACCCAGGGCTCCCTGCCGGGGAGCTGTTTTTT.

The chain links TRBV5-1 to TRBJ1-6; D unresolved. V dropped 4 bases and J dropped 9 bases, with 17 bases sitting between them. Germline V gene sequence: CDR1 SGHRS, CDR2 YFSETQ. The CDR3 is 15 amino acids. The DNA of the CDR3 is TGCGCCAGCAGCGGGGAGATTAGGGCCGGTTCACCCCTCCACTTT. It translates to CASSGEIRAGSPLHF.

J is TRBJ2-3 and V is TRBV4-1, with 7 bases matching TRBD2. V gave up 5 bases and J gave up 0 bases; unmatched junction bases: 11. Looked up from germline, CDR1 is MGHRA and CDR2 is YSYEKL. The CDR3 is 17 residues long. The CDR3: CASSILSGGFSTDTQYF. CDR3 in DNA: TGCGCCAGCAGCATATTATCGGGGGGATTTAGCACAGATACGCAGTATTTT.

This rearrangement joins TRBV18 to TRBJ2-1; the match to TRBD2 covers 8 bases. The germline gives CDR1 KGHSH, CDR2 LQKENI. Trimming removed 1 base from V and 9 bases from J; junction bases left unmatched: 8. The CDR3 spans 15 residues. The CDR3, as DNA: TGTGCCAGCTCACCACGAACGGGAGGGGGGGGTGAGCAGTTCTTC. Protein sequence: CASSPRTGGGGEQFF.

The rearrangement joins TRBV18 to TRBJ2-1, with 7 bases identical to TRBD1. V was clipped by 5 bases and J by 1 base; unmatched bases: 8. CDR1 and CDR2 from the germline V gene are KGHSH and LQKENI. CDR3 size: 16 residues. For the CDR3, the DNA is TGTGCCAGCTCATCACGACAGGGTGGGTCCTACAATGAGCAGTTCTTC. Translated, it gives CASSSRQGGSYNEQFF.

The V and J genes are TRBV7-2 and TRBJ2-7; 8 bases agree with TRBD1. Germline V lookup: CDR1 SGHTA, CDR2 FQGNSA. With 5 bases clipped from V and 4 bases from J, the junction kept 10 bases outside the gene matches. The CDR3 totals 15 residues. This chain's CDR3 is CASSGGQGNLYEQYF. For the CDR3, the DNA is TGTGCCAGCAGCGGAGGACAGGGTAATTTATACGAGCAGTACTTC.

The rearrangement links TRBV5-4 to TRBJ2-6, with D perhaps being TRBD1 or TRBD2 (7 bases each). Trimming cost V 4 bases and J 0 bases, with 14 bases left between them. Germline CDR1 and CDR2: SGHNT and YYREEE (reference sequence). The CDR3 length is 17 residues. The CDR3 coding sequence is TGTGCCAGCAGCCCCTCAGGGGGGGCCTCTGGGGCCAACGTCCTGACTTTC. Encoded protein: CASSPSGGASGANVLTF.

The chain employs TRBV11-2 and TRBJ2-5; TRBD1 or TRBD2 may be the D gene (5 bases each). This CDR3 is 15 amino acids long. Germline-derived CDR1 and CDR2 are SGHAT and FQNNGV. Trimming removed 5 bases from V and 6 bases from J, with 19 bases in between. The CDR3 DNA is TGTGCCAGCAGCCCTGCACGGGGACGGGAAAAGACCCAGTACTTC. It translates to CASSPARGREKTQYF.

The chain joins TRBV11-2 to TRBJ1-2; D ambiguous. Looked up from germline, CDR1 is SGHAT and CDR2 is FQNNGV. The CDR3 runs to 13 residues. V was clipped by 5 bases and J by 8 bases, with 15 bases between them. The CDR3 sequence is CASSHPGFSGYTF. The CDR3, as DNA: TGTGCCAGCAGCCACCCGGGTTTTTCCGGCTACACCTTC.

The CDR3 reads CASSLVSGGAGELFF. The DNA of the CDR3 is TGCGCCAGCAGCTTGGTGTCGGGGGGCGCCGGGGAGCTGTTTTTT. This rearrangement joins TRBV5-1 to TRBJ2-2; D perhaps matches TRBD2 (7 bases). This CDR3 contains 15 residues. Germline CDR1 and CDR2: SGHRS and YFSETQ. V was trimmed by 0 bases and J by 6 bases, leaving 12 bases between them. The full variable domain, completed using reference TRBV5-1 and TRBJ2-2, is KAGVTQTPRYLIKTRGQQVTLSCSPISGHRSVSWYQQTPGQGLQFLFEYFSETQRNKGNFPGRFSGRQFSNSRSEMNVSTLELGDSALYLCASSLVSGGAGELFFGEGSRLTVL.

The chain joins TRBV5-1 to TRBJ1-4, with D perhaps TRBD1 (5 bases). Germline lookup yields CDR1 SGHRS and CDR2 YFSETQ. V gave up 4 bases and J gave up 6 bases, with 13 bases separating them. The CDR3 is 14 amino acids. The CDR3 loop is CASSTGTIDEKLFF. The CDR3 nucleotides are TGCGCCAGCAGCACCGGGACGATCGATGAAAAACTGTTTTTT. The whole variable domain, remainder taken from reference TRBV5-1 and TRBJ1-4, is KAGVTQTPRYLIKTRGQQVTLSCSPISGHRSVSWYQQTPGQGLQFLFEYFSETQRNKGNFPGRFSGRQFSNSRSEMNVSTLELGDSALYLCASSTGTIDEKLFFGSGTQLSVL.